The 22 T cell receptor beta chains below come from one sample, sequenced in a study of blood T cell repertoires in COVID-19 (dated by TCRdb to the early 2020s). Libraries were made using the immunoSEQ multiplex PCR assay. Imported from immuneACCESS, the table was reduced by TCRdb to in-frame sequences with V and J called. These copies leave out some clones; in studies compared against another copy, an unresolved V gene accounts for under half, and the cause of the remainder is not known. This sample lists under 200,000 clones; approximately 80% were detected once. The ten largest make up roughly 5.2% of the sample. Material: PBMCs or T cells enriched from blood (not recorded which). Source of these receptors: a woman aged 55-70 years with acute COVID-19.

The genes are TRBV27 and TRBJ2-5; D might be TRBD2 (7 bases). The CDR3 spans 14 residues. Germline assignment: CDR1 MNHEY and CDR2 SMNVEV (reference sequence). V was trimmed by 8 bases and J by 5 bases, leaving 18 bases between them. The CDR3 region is CASRDGGLGETQYF. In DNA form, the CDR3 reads TGTGCCAGCCGCGACGGGGGGCTGGGGGAGACCCAGTACTTC.

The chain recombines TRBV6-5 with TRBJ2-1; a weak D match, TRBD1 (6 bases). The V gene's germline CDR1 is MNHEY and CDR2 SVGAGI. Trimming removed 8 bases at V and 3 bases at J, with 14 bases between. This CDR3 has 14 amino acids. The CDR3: CASGGRVGYNEQFF. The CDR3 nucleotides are TGTGCCAGCGGGGGCAGGGTGGGCTACAATGAGCAGTTCTTC.

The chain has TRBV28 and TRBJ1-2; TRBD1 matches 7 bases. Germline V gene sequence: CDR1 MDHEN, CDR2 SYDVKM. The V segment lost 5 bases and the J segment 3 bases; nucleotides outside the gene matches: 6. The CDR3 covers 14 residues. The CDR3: CASSPIQGYYGYTF. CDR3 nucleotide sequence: TGTGCCAGCAGTCCCATACAGGGGTACTATGGCTACACCTTC.

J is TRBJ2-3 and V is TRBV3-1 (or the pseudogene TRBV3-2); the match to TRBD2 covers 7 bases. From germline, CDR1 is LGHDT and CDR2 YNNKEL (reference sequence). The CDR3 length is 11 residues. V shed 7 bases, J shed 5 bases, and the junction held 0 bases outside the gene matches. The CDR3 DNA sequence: TGTGCCAGCACGGGGGGAGATACGCAGTATTTT. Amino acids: CASTGGDTQYF.

In nucleotides, the CDR3 is TGCGCCAGCAGCATCACAGGGGGCTCTGGGGCCAACGTCCTGACTTTC. Protein: CASSITGGSGANVLTF. The gene calls are TRBV5-1 and TRBJ2-6; 8 positions agree with TRBD1. Germline values: CDR1 SGHRS, CDR2 YFSETQ. CDR3 length: 16 amino acids. Unmatched junction bases numbered 3, after V lost 4 bases and J lost 0 bases.

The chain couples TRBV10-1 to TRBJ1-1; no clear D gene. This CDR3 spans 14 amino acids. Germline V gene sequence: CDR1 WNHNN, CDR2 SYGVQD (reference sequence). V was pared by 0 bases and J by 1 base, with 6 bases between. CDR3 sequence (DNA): TGCGCCAGCAGTGAGTCCGCGGGGAACACTGAAGCTTTCTTT. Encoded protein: CASSESAGNTEAFF.

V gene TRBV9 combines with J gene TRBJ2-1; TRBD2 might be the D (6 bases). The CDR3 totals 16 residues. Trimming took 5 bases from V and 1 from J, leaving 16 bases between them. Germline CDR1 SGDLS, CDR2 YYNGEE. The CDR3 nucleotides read TGTGCCAGCAGGGGCGTTAGGAGGGGATCCTACAATGAGCAGTTCTTC. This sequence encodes CASRGVRRGSYNEQFF.

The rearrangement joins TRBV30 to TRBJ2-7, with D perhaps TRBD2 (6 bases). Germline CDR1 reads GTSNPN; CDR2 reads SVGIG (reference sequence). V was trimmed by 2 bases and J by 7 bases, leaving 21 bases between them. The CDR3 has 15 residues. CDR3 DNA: TGTGCCTGGAGTAGGAGCGCGGGACGGGCGTTTGAGCAGTACTTC. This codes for CAWSRSAGRAFEQYF.

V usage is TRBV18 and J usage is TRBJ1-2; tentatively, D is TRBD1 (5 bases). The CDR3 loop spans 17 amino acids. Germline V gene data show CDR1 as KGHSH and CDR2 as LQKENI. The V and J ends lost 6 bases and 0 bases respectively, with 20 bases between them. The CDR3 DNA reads TGTGCCAGCTCGCCGATGGCAGGGATAGGAGCTAACTATGGCTACACCTTC. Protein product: CASSPMAGIGANYGYTF. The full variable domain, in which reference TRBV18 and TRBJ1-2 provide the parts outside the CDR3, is NAGVMQNPRHLVRRRGQEARLRCSPMKGHSHVYWYRQLPEEGLKFMVYLQKENIIDESGMPKERFSAEFPKEGPSILRIQQVVRGDSAAYFCASSPMAGIGANYGYTFGSGTRLTVV.

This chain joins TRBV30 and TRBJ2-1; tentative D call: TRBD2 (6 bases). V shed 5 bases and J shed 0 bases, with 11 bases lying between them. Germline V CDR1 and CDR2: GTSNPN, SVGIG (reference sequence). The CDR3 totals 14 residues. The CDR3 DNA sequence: TGTGCCTGGGGAGGGACTCGCTCCTACAATGAGCAGTTCTTC. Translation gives CAWGGTRSYNEQFF.

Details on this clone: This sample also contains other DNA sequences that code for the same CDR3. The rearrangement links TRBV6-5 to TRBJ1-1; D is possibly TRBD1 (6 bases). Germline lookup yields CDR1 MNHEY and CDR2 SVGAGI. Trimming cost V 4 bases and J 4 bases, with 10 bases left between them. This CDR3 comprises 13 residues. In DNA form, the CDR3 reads TGTGCCAGCAGTTTACAGGGTCGCACTGAAGCTTTCTTT. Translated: CASSLQGRTEAFF.

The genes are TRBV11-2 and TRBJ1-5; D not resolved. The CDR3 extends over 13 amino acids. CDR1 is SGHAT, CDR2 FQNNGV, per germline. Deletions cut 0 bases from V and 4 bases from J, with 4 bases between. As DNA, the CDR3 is TGTGCCAGCAGCTTAGATCGGAATCAGCCCCAGCATTTT. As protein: CASSLDRNQPQHF.

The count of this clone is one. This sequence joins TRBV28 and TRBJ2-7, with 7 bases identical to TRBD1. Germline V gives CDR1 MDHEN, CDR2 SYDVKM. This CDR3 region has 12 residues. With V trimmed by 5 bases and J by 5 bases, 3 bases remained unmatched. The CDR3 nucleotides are TGTGCCAGCAGTGACAGGGTAGACGAGCAGTACGTC. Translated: CASSDRVDEQYV.

The CDR3 coding sequence is TGTGCCAGCTCATCCTCGGACAGAAACAATTCACCCCTCCACTTT. Its protein is CASSSSDRNNSPLHF. The chain carries TRBV18 and TRBJ1-6; possibly TRBD1 for D (6 bases). CDR1 is KGHSH and CDR2 is LQKENI in the germline V gene. V gave up 5 bases and J gave up 7 bases, with 15 bases separating them. The CDR3 totals 15 residues.

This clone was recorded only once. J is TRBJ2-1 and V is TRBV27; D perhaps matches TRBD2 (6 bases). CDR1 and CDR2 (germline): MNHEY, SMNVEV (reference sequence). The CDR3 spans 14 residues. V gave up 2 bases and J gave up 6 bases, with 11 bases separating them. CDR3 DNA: TGTGCCAGCAGTTTACCTACTAGCTTCAATGAGCAGTTCTTC. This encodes CASSLPTSFNEQFF.

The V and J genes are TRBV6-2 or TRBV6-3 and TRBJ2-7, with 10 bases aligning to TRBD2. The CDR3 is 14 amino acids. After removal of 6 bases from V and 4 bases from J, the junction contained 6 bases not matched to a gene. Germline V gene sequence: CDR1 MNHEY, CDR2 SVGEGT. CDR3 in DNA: TGTGCCAGCAGCCCCCTAGCGGGGGTATACGAGCAGTACGTC. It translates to CASSPLAGVYEQYV.

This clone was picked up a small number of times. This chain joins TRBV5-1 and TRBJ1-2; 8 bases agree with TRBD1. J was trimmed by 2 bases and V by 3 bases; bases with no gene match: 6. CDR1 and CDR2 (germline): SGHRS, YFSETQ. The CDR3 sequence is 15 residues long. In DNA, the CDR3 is TGCGCCAGCAGCTCCACAGGGGGGAAAAACTATGGCTACACCTTC. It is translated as CASSSTGGKNYGYTF.

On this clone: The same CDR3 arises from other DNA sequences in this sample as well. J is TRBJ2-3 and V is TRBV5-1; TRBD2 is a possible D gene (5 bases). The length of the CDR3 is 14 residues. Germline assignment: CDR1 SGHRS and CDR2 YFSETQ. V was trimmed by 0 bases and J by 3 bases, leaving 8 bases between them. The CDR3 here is CASSLGLATDTQYF. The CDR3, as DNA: TGCGCCAGCAGCTTGGGGCTAGCAACAGATACGCAGTATTTT.

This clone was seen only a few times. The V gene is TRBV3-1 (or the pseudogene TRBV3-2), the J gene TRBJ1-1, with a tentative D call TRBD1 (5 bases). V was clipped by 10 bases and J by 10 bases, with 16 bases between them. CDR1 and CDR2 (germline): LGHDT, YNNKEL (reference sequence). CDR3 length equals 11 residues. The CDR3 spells CATAGRDVAFF. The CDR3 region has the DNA TGTGCCACCGCGGGGAGGGACGTAGCTTTCTTT.

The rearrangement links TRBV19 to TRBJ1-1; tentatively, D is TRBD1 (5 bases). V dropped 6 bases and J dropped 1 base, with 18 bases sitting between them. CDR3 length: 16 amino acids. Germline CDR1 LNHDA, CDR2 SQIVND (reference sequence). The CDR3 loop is CASRDWGRDANTEAFF. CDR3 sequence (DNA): TGTGCCAGTAGGGATTGGGGCAGAGACGCGAACACTGAAGCTTTCTTT.

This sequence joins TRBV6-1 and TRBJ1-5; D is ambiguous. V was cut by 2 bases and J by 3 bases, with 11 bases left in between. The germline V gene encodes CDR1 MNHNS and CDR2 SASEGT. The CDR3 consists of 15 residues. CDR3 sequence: CASSEHYGNNQPQHF. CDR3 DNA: TGTGCCAGCAGTGAACACTACGGCAACAATCAGCCCCAGCATTTT.

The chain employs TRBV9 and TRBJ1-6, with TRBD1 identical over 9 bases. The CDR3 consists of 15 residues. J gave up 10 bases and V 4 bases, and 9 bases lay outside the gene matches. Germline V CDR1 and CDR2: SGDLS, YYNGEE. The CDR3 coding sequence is TGTGCCAGCAGCCAAACCGGGACAGGGAACTCACCCCTCCACTTT. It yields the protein CASSQTGTGNSPLHF.